This entry lists 15 T cell receptor beta chains sequenced from one sample in a study of blood T cell repertoires in COVID-19. Clones were sequenced by immunoSEQ multiplex PCR, and TCRdb holds only the in-frame ones, with some missing. The sample includes 250,000 or so clones, about 83% of them seen just once. Sample: peripheral blood. The receptors come from a woman aged 40-49 years who had recovered from COVID-19.

The chain joins TRBV9 to TRBJ1-3; D unresolved. The ends were cut back, 0 bases at V and 11 bases at J, with 18 bases in the middle. The CDR3 totals 15 residues. Germline-derived CDR1 and CDR2 are SGDLS and YYNGEE. CDR3 nucleotides: TGTGCCAGCAGCGTAGCTGAAAACAGAACGAAATCCATATATTTT. This gives the protein CASSVAENRTKSIYF.

The rearrangement links TRBV19 to TRBJ1-5; D is unclear. This CDR3 contains 15 residues. The V and J ends lost 2 bases and 2 bases respectively, with 10 bases between them. Germline CDR1 and CDR2: LNHDA and SQIVND (reference sequence). This CDR3 reads CASSIPGVGNQPQHF. The CDR3 DNA reads as TGTGCCAGTAGTATACCCGGAGTGGGCAATCAGCCCCAGCATTTT.

The chain employs TRBV19 and TRBJ1-1; D possibly corresponds to TRBD1 (6 bases). Germline CDR1 is LNHDA and CDR2 is SQIVND (reference sequence). CDR3 length: 13 residues. Between the trimmed V and J ends, which lost 3 bases and 1 base, there was a span of 6 bases. The CDR3 loop is CASSMDRNTEAFF. CDR3 sequence (DNA): TGTGCCAGTAGTATGGACAGGAACACTGAAGCTTTCTTT.

V and J are TRBV3-1 (or the pseudogene TRBV3-2) and TRBJ2-3; 13 nucleotides agree with TRBD2. V was pared by 3 bases and J by 6 bases, with 9 bases of the junction left unmatched. The CDR3 has 17 residues. CDR1 and CDR2 (germline): LGHDT, YNNKEL (reference sequence). For the CDR3, the DNA is TGTGCCAGCAGCCAGGGTCTAACTAGCGGGGGGGCGGATACGCAGTATTTT. It codes for CASSQGLTSGGADTQYF.

The V and J genes are TRBV15 and TRBJ2-1, with D tentatively TRBD1 (6 bases). V was cut by 0 bases and J by 10 bases, with 10 bases left in between. CDR3 length: 13 residues. Germline loops: CDR1 LNHNV, CDR2 YYDKDF (reference sequence). The CDR3 sequence: CATSRENRVEQFF. The CDR3 DNA reads as TGTGCCACCAGCAGAGAAAACAGGGTCGAGCAGTTCTTC. Based on the CDR3 plus reference TRBV15 and TRBJ2-1, the full variable domain is DAMVIQNPRYQVTQFGKPVTLSCSQTLNHNVMYWYQQKSSQAPKLLFHYYDKDFNNEADTPDNFQSRRPNTSFCFLDIRSPGLGDTAMYLCATSRENRVEQFFGPGTRLTVL.

The chain has TRBV5-8 and TRBJ2-7; D might be TRBD1 (6 bases). V dropped 4 bases and J dropped 4 bases, with 18 bases sitting between them. This CDR3 has 15 residues. In germline, CDR1 is SGHTS, CDR2 YDEGEE. The CDR3: CASSLYRAGGYEQYF. CDR3 DNA: TGTGCCAGCAGCCTGTACAGGGCAGGTGGATACGAGCAGTACTTC.

This sequence joins TRBV30 and TRBJ1-6; D may be TRBD1 (5 bases). Germline CDR1 GTSNPN, CDR2 SVGIG (reference sequence). V lost 2 bases, J lost 5 bases, and 13 bases lay in between. CDR3 length equals 15 residues. The CDR3 nucleotides read TGTGCCTGGAGTCGGGCAGGGAAGGATAATTCACCCCTCCACTTT. As protein: CAWSRAGKDNSPLHF.

The chain combines TRBV2 with TRBJ2-1; the D is unclear. Trimming removed 1 base from V and 4 bases from J, with 2 bases in between. Germline CDR1 is SNHLY and CDR2 is FYNNEI. The CDR3 extends over 12 amino acids. The CDR3 region has the DNA TGTGCCAGCAGTGAAGTATACAATGAGCAGTTCTTC. As protein: CASSEVYNEQFF.

The rearrangement joins TRBV6-5 to TRBJ2-7; possible D gene TRBD1, 6 bases. V was shortened by 6 bases and J by 1 base, with 13 bases between the two germline ends. Germline lookup yields CDR1 MNHEY and CDR2 SVGAGI. This CDR3 contains 14 residues. CDR3 sequence: CASSATGRSYEQYF. The CDR3, as DNA: TGTGCCAGCAGCGCCACAGGGAGATCCTACGAGCAGTACTTC.

The chain combines TRBV2 with TRBJ2-4, with a tentative D call TRBD2 (6 bases). The CDR3 contains 12 residues. V shed 7 bases and J shed 6 bases, with 10 bases lying between them. The germline V gene has CDR1 SNHLY and CDR2 FYNNEI. As DNA, the CDR3 is TGTGCCAGCAAGGAGGGGTCAAACATTCAGTACTTC. This codes for CASKEGSNIQYF. The full variable domain, its missing parts supplied by reference TRBV2 and TRBJ2-4, is EPEVTQTPSHQVTQMGQEVILRCVPISNHLYFYWYRQILGQKVEFLVSFYNNEISEKSEIFDDQFSVERPDGSNFTLKIRSTKLEDSAMYFCASKEGSNIQYFGAGTRLSVL.

The J gene is TRBJ1-2, the V gene TRBV5-1, with TRBD1 matching 10 bases. Germline V gene data show CDR1 as SGHRS and CDR2 as YFSETQ. The CDR3 runs 16 residues. Unmatched junction bases numbered 8, after V lost 4 bases and J lost 2 bases. CDR3 loop: CASSPQGQGKNYGYTF. In DNA form, the CDR3 reads TGCGCCAGCAGCCCTCAGGGACAGGGGAAAAACTATGGCTACACCTTC. The variable domain in full, completed from reference TRBV5-1 and TRBJ1-2, reads KAGVTQTPRYLIKTRGQQVTLSCSPISGHRSVSWYQQTPGQGLQFLFEYFSETQRNKGNFPGRFSGRQFSNSRSEMNVSTLELGDSALYLCASSPQGQGKNYGYTFGSGTRLTVV.

The chain combines TRBV28 with TRBJ2-1; 14 bases match TRBD2. The J segment lost 0 bases and the V segment lost 4 bases, leaving 5 bases of the junction unmatched. Germline CDR1 and CDR2: MDHEN and SYDVKM. This CDR3 has 18 amino acids. In nucleotides, the CDR3 is TGTGCCAGCAGTTCGGGACTAGCGGGGGCCAACTCCTACAATGAGCAGTTCTTC. Its protein is CASSSGLAGANSYNEQFF.

Regarding this clone: The sample contains more than one DNA sequence encoding this CDR3. The gene calls are TRBV7-9 and TRBJ1-2; D is unresolved. Trimming shortened V by 3 bases and J by 1 base, and 6 bases separated the two germline ends. In germline, CDR1 is SEHNR, CDR2 FQNEAQ (reference sequence). The CDR3 sequence is 13 residues long. In DNA, the CDR3 is TGTGCCAGCAGCTTTCGGGGTAACTATGGCTACACCTTC. Amino acid sequence: CASSFRGNYGYTF.

The chain is built from TRBV5-1 and TRBJ2-3; no clear D gene. V dropped 4 bases and J dropped 6 bases, with 15 bases sitting between them. The germline V gene has CDR1 SGHRS and CDR2 YFSETQ. This CDR3 has 14 amino acids. CDR3 DNA: TGCGCCAGCAGCATGGCTCTCGCAGTTGATACGCAGTATTTT. Translated, it gives CASSMALAVDTQYF.

The rearrangement uses TRBV18 and TRBJ2-2, with a weak D call TRBD2 (6 bases). The CDR3 has 15 residues. Germline CDR1 is KGHSH and CDR2 is LQKENI. Deletions cut 3 bases from V and 5 bases from J, with 13 bases between. CDR3 region: CASSPWDGGTGELFF. DNA for the CDR3: TGTGCCAGCTCACCCTGGGACGGAGGGACCGGGGAGCTGTTTTTT.